These 29 T cell receptor beta chains were all obtained from the same sample, sequenced in a study of blood T cells in healthy people across ages. Using a J-beta primer mix together with a sample-barcoded 5' primer, a second PCR was run for roughly 6 to 12 cycles. TCRdb redid the calling of the 5' RACE reads with MiXCR, one entry per CDR3 protein. The sample contains approximately 1,000,000 distinct CDR3 sequences, 35% to 45% of which appear only once. Sample: blood. These receptors came from a man younger than 35 in good health.

The V call is TRBV6-1, the J call TRBJ1-5; no clear D. V lost 2 bases and J lost 7, with 12 bases in between. Per germline, CDR1 MNHNS and CDR2 SASEGT. The length of the CDR3 is 14 residues. The CDR3 DNA reads TGTGCCAGCAGTGAACCCGAGGGAGACCAGCCCCAGCATTTT. Its protein product is CASSEPEGDQPQHF.

The table lists this clonotype with many counts. The CDR3 is CSAPGTTTDTQYF. Here the CDR3 DNA reads TGCAGTGCCCCGGGGACTACCACAGATACGCAGTATTTT. This chain joins TRBV20-1 and TRBJ2-3; 7 bases agree with TRBD2. CDR1 is DFQATT, CDR2 SNEGSKA, per germline (reference sequence). V was pared by 6 bases and J by 2 bases, with 5 bases of the junction left unmatched. CDR3 length equals 13 residues.

This chain uses TRBV5-1 with TRBJ1-1; 8 nucleotides agree with TRBD1. V trimming: 4 bases; J trimming: 3 bases; junction bases outside the gene matches: 5. CDR1 is SGHRS, CDR2 YFSETQ, per germline. There are 14 residues in the CDR3. For the CDR3, the DNA is TGCGCCAGCAGCGTGGGACAGGCCGACACTGAAGCTTTCTTT. It is translated as CASSVGQADTEAFF.

For this clonotype: A read error may produce the germline difference seen at one junction end. The CDR3 DNA reads as TGCAGTGCTAGAAAAGGAGCGGAGACCCGGTACTTC. This translates into CSARKGAETRYF. V gene TRBV20-1 combines with J gene TRBJ2-5, with a possible D match to TRBD2 (5 bases). Germline CDR1 reads DFQATT; CDR2 reads SNEGSKA (reference sequence). The CDR3 runs 12 residues.

Only a few counts were recorded for this clonotype. The chain employs TRBV6-2 or TRBV6-3 and TRBJ2-1, with 7 positions matching TRBD1. After removal of 6 bases from V and 3 bases from J, the junction contained 11 bases not matched to a gene. The CDR3 sequence is 16 residues long. Germline V CDR1 and CDR2: MNHEY, SVGEGT. CDR3 coding DNA: TGTGCCAGCAGATCCCTCGAGGGGGCTCACTACAATGAGCAGTTCTTC. It is translated as CASRSLEGAHYNEQFF.

The chain recombines TRBV27 with TRBJ1-6; D unclear. Germline V gene lookup returns CDR1 MNHEY and CDR2 SMNVEV (reference sequence). This CDR3 region has 15 residues. V dropped 2 bases and J dropped 7 bases, with 12 bases sitting between them. The CDR3 coding sequence is TGTGCCAGCAGTTTACGTCCTCCGACAAATTCACCCCTCCACTTT. Residues: CASSLRPPTNSPLHF.

Concerning this clonotype: Since a much larger clone is just one base distant, this may be a read error. The rearrangement uses TRBV7-2 and TRBJ2-5; D is possibly TRBD2 (6 bases). Germline V gene data show CDR1 as SGHTA and CDR2 as FQGNSA. Trimming pared 5 bases from V and 11 bases from J, leaving 21 bases between. This CDR3 has 14 amino acids. CDR3 bases: TGTGCCAGCAGCCCTCGGGACTCCCTCGATGAGCAGTACTTC. Translation: CASSPRDSLDEQYF. The whole variable domain, filled in from reference TRBV7-2 and TRBJ2-5, reads GAGVSQSPSNKVTEKGKDVELRCDPISGHTALYWYRQSLGQGLEFLIYFQGNSAPDKSGLPSDRFSAERTGGSVSTLTIQRTQQEDSAVYLCASSPRDSLDEQYFGPGTRLLVL.

This clonotype was seen only a few times. The rearrangement joins TRBV9 to TRBJ1-2; D not resolved. CDR1 SGDLS and CDR2 YYNGEE come from the germline V gene. V was trimmed by 1 base and J by 4 bases, leaving 11 bases between them. CDR3 size: 14 residues. The CDR3 DNA is TGTGCCAGCAGCGTAACATTGTCCCCCTATGGCTACACCTTC. This encodes CASSVTLSPYGYTF.

This clonotype showed up just a few times. V gene TRBV7-2 combines with J gene TRBJ2-1, with 9 bases matching TRBD2. The trim removed 6 bases at V and 2 bases at J, leaving 8 bases unmatched. CDR1 and CDR2 (germline): SGHTA, FQGNSA. The CDR3 contains 16 residues. CDR3 in DNA: TGTGCCAGCAGTTCGAAGCGGGGGGTTGCCTACAATGAGCAGTTCTTC. Translation gives CASSSKRGVAYNEQFF.

This chain joins TRBV20-1 and TRBJ1-1; D is ambiguous. The length of the CDR3 is 10 residues. CDR1 is DFQATT, CDR2 SNEGSKA, per germline (reference sequence). The V end lost 6 bases, the J end lost 8 bases, and 10 bases lay between the germline ends. CDR3 bases: TGCAGTGCCAAGGACCTCGAAGCTTTCTTT. As protein: CSAKDLEAFF.

The chain joins TRBV12-3 or TRBV12-4 to TRBJ1-5; D is ambiguous. The V gene lost 5 bases and the J gene lost 10 bases, with 12 bases spanning the gap. The CDR3 has 12 amino acids. The CDR3 bases are TGTGCCAGCAGTCCAGCAGCGGATCCCCAGCATTTT. Translating gives CASSPAADPQHF.

The gene calls are TRBV10-3 and TRBJ2-2; 12 bases align to TRBD2. This CDR3 region has 17 residues. V lost 6 bases, J lost 0 bases, and 5 bases stayed unmatched. Germline V gene data show CDR1 as ENHRY and CDR2 as SYGVKD. The CDR3 coding sequence is TGTGCCATCAGGACGACTAGCGGGGGTGCGAACACCGGGGAGCTGTTTTTT. Amino acid sequence: CAIRTTSGGANTGELFF.

The chain combines TRBV7-2 with TRBJ2-2, with D possibly TRBD2 on 6 matching bases. Trimming took 4 bases from V and 6 from J, leaving 18 bases between them. From germline, CDR1 is SGHTA and CDR2 FQGNSA. There are 16 residues in the CDR3. The DNA of the CDR3 is TGTGCCAGCAGCTCGGCCGGGACTGCTTATGCCGGGGAGCTGTTTTTT. Its protein is CASSSAGTAYAGELFF.

J is TRBJ2-3 and V is TRBV10-3, with 8 bases aligning to TRBD2. Germline assignment: CDR1 ENHRY and CDR2 SYGVKD. The J segment lost 3 bases and the V segment lost 4 bases, leaving 9 bases of the junction unmatched. CDR3 length: 16 residues. In nucleotides, the CDR3 is TGTGCCATCAGTGGTAATCCCGGGGGGGCGACAGATACGCAGTATTTT. It yields the protein CAISGNPGGATDTQYF.

This clonotype has at least ten counts. The chain couples TRBV20-1 to TRBJ2-7, with 12 bases identical to TRBD2. With V trimmed by 1 base and J by 0 bases, 1 base remained unmatched. CDR3 length equals 15 residues. Germline CDR1 DFQATT, CDR2 SNEGSKA (reference sequence). CDR3 residues: CSARGLAGVSYEQYF. DNA for the CDR3: TGCAGTGCTAGAGGACTAGCGGGGGTCTCCTACGAGCAGTACTTC.

This clonotype has a handful of counts. The gene calls are TRBV6-2 or TRBV6-3 and TRBJ2-1; D is perhaps TRBD2 (5 bases). Trimming took 2 bases from V and 9 from J, leaving 17 bases between them. The germline CDR1 and CDR2 sequences are MNHEY and SVGEGT. This CDR3 has 15 amino acids. The CDR3 sequence is CASSYATTAGGEQFF. The CDR3, as DNA: TGTGCCAGCAGTTACGCTACGACTGCGGGTGGTGAGCAGTTCTTC.

A remark on this clonotype: The junction departs from the called germline gene at one end, perhaps through a read error. The chain is built from TRBV5-4 and TRBJ2-1; 9 bases are shared with TRBD2. CDR3 size: 15 residues. Germline-derived CDR1 and CDR2 are SGHNT and YYREEE (reference sequence). As DNA, the CDR3 is TGTGCCAACAGCTTGCCCGGACTAGCGAGGAATGAGCAGTTCTTC. This encodes CANSLPGLARNEQFF.

This clonotype has more than one count but fewer than ten. This chain connects TRBV14 to TRBJ2-7; the match to TRBD1 covers 8 bases. This CDR3 spans 14 amino acids. CDR1 is SGHDN and CDR2 is FVKESK in the germline V gene. V trimming: 0 bases; J trimming: 6 bases; junction bases outside the gene matches: 4. The CDR3 coding sequence is TGTGCCAGCAGCCAAGACAGGGGGCGAAGCGAGCAGTACTTC. Residues: CASSQDRGRSEQYF.

This clonotype came up a few times. V and J are TRBV6-2 or TRBV6-3 and TRBJ2-7; D may match TRBD1 or TRBD2 (5 bases each). Germline CDR1 MNHEY, CDR2 SVGEGT. The CDR3 covers 14 residues. Trimming stripped 7 bases from V and 0 bases from J, with 13 bases between. CDR3 amino acids: CASTPAGGSYEQYF. CDR3 nucleotide sequence: TGTGCCAGCACCCCCGCTGGGGGCTCCTACGAGCAGTACTTC.

This chain joins TRBV20-1 and TRBJ2-2; 9 positions match TRBD2. After removal of 4 bases from V and 0 bases from J, the junction contained 3 bases not matched to a gene. Germline-derived CDR1 and CDR2 are DFQATT and SNEGSKA (reference sequence). This CDR3 is built from 15 residues. CDR3: CSAIGLASNTGELFF. CDR3 in DNA: TGCAGTGCTATCGGACTAGCGTCGAACACCGGGGAGCTGTTTTTT.

The chain carries TRBV24-1 and TRBJ1-5, with a tentative D call TRBD1 (5 bases). Trimming took off 4 bases at V and 3 bases at J, with 9 bases between the two ends. CDR3 length: 14 amino acids. Germline CDR1 KGHDR, CDR2 SFDVKD. The CDR3 reads CATSDGTYNQPQHF. The CDR3 DNA reads TGTGCCACCAGTGACGGGACCTACAATCAGCCCCAGCATTTT.

This sequence joins TRBV7-6 and TRBJ1-4; maybe TRBD1 (5 bases). Trimming pared 0 bases from V and 12 bases from J, leaving 14 bases between. This CDR3 region has 14 residues. Germline V lookup: CDR1 SGHVS, CDR2 FNYEAQ. The CDR3 DNA is TGTGCCAGCAGCTTAGCCCCGGATTCGGGGGAACTGTTTTTT. This translates into CASSLAPDSGELFF.

V and J are TRBV20-1 and TRBJ2-7; 10 bases align to TRBD1. The end of the DNA aligns better with TRBJ2-1, so the J call may be wrong. This CDR3 has 13 residues. Germline CDR1 DFQATT, CDR2 SNEGSKA (reference sequence). The CDR3 reads CSASSGTGETQFF. The CDR3 bases are TGCAGTGCTAGCTCCGGGACAGGGGAGACCCAGTTCTTC.

This sequence joins TRBV2 and TRBJ2-1; perhaps TRBD2 as D (7 bases). The CDR3 is made up of 15 amino acids. Germline loops: CDR1 SNHLY, CDR2 FYNNEI. The V gene lost 6 bases and the J gene lost 6 bases, with 18 bases spanning the gap. As DNA, the CDR3 is TGTGCCAGCAGGCTAATTAGCCGGGGGGCCAATGAGCAGTTCTTC. It specifies CASRLISRGANEQFF.

This chain uses TRBV9 with TRBJ1-1; possible D gene TRBD1, 5 bases. Germline V gene lookup returns CDR1 SGDLS and CDR2 YYNGEE. Trimming shortened V by 2 bases and J by 4 bases, and 12 bases separated the two germline ends. This CDR3 comprises 14 residues. In nucleotides, the CDR3 is TGTGCCAGCAGCGTTACGGCTCAGGGCACTGAAGCTTTCTTT. Residues: CASSVTAQGTEAFF.

This clonotype was seen only a few times. The V gene is TRBV6-4, the J gene TRBJ2-7, with D perhaps matching TRBD2 (6 bases). The CDR3 totals 14 residues. Germline-derived CDR1 and CDR2 are MRHNA and SNTAGT. V lost 8 bases and J 3 bases, leaving 17 bases between the germline ends. CDR3 residues: CASRGSGRNYEQYF. The CDR3 DNA reads TGTGCCAGCCGGGGTTCAGGGAGGAACTACGAGCAGTACTTC.

This clonotype has a handful of counts. The chain uses TRBV9 and TRBJ1-1; D gene uncertain. This CDR3 is 13 amino acids long. V dropped 5 bases and J dropped 7 bases, with 15 bases sitting between them. Per the germline V gene, CDR1 is SGDLS and CDR2 is YYNGEE. The CDR3 DNA reads as TGTGCCAGCAGTGCCCGGACCGCTGATGAAGCTTTCTTT. Translated, it gives CASSARTADEAFF.

The gene calls are TRBV29-1 and TRBJ1-1, with D maybe TRBD1 (6 bases). The CDR3 contains 14 residues. Germline CDR1 reads SQVTM; CDR2 reads ANQGSEA. With 4 bases removed from V and 6 bases from J, the gap between germline ends came to 18 bases. CDR3 region: CSVVSGAGSAEAFF. CDR3 in DNA: TGCAGCGTTGTGTCGGGGGCAGGGAGCGCTGAAGCTTTCTTT.

The chain uses TRBV10-3 and TRBJ2-7; 9 nucleotides agree with TRBD2. After removal of 11 bases from V and 7 bases from J, the junction contained 12 bases not matched to a gene. The germline gives CDR1 ENHRY, CDR2 SYGVKD. The CDR3 runs 13 residues. The CDR3 nucleotides are TGTGCCGCCCGGGCTAGCGGGGAAAATGAGCAGTACTTC. It specifies CAARASGENEQYF.